These 2 T cell receptor beta chains were all obtained from the same sample, sequenced in a study of CD8+CD57+ T cells in acquired aplastic anemia. Patients chosen for sequencing had CD8+CD57+ cells that had expanded, as shown by flow cytometry. Genomic DNA, serving as template, underwent TCR beta VDJ and CDR3 profiling. One entry per CDR3 protein, called by TCRdb with MiXCR from the reads. This sample has 160,000 or so distinct CDR3 sequences, with roughly 50% found just once. The sample consisted of sorted CD4+, CD8+, or CD8+CD57+ T cells (not recorded which) from PBMCs. The receptors come from a human donor with aplastic anemia.

The gene calls are TRBV5-6 and TRBJ2-1; D is uncertain. The CDR3 has 15 amino acids. CDR1 is SGHDT, CDR2 YYEEEE, per germline. Deletions cut 2 bases from V and 10 bases from J, with 19 bases between. The CDR3 DNA sequence: TGTGCCAGCAGCTTCGGGCCAGTCGAGTATGGGGAGCAGTTCTTC. It is translated as CASSFGPVEYGEQFF.

This clonotype appeared a few times. The chain recombines TRBV24-1 with TRBJ2-3; D might be TRBD2 (5 bases). This CDR3 region has 14 residues. The V end was cut by 3 bases, the J end by 4 bases, with 10 bases between. Germline V gene lookup returns CDR1 KGHDR and CDR2 SFDVKD. CDR3 coding DNA: TGTGCCACCAGTGATCCGAACGGGGCAGATACGCAGTATTTT. Its translation: CATSDPNGADTQYF.